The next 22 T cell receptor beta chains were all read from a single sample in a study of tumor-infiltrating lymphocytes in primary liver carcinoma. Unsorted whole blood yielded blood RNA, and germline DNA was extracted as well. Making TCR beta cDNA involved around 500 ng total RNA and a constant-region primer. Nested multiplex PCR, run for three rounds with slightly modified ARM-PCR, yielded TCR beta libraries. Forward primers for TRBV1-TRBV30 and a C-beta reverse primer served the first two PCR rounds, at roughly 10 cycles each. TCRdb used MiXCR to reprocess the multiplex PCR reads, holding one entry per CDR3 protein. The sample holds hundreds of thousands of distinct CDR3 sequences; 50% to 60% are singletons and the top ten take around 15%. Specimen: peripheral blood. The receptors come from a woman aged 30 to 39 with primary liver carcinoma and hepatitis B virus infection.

Here the CDR3 DNA reads TGTGCCAGCAGCTTAAATCGACGACTCACGGACAATACATCCCTCCACTTT. It specifies CASSLNRRLTDNTSLHF. The chain joins TRBV11-2 to TRBJ1-6; D perhaps matches TRBD1 (5 bases). CDR3 length: 17 amino acids. Germline-derived CDR1 and CDR2 are SGHAT and FQNNGV. Trimming removed 2 bases from V and 14 bases from J, with 25 bases in between.

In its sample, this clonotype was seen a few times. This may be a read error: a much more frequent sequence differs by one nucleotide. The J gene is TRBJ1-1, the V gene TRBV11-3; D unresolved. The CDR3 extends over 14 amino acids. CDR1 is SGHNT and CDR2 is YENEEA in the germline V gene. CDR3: CVSRSRKMNTEAFF. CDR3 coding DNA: TGTGTCAGCAGATCCAGGAAGATGAACACTGAAGCTTTCTTT.

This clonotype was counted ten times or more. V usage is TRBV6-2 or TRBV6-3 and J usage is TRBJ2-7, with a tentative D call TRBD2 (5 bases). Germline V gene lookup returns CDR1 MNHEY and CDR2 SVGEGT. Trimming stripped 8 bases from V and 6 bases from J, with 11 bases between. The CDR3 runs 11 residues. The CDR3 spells CASADLGEQYF. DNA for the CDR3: TGTGCCAGCGCGGACTTGGGCGAGCAGTACTTC.

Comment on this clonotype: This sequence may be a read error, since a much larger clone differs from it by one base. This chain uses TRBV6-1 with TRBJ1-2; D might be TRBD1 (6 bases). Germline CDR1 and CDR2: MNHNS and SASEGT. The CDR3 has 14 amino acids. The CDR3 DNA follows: TGTGCCAGCAGCCTGGGACAAAACCTCTATGGCTACGCCTTC. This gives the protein CASSLGQNLYGYAF.

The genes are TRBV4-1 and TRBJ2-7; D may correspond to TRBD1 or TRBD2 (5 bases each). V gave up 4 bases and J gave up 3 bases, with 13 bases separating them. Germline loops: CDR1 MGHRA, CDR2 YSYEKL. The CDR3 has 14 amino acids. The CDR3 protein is CASSLGTLGYEQYF. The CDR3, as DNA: TGCGCCAGCAGCCTAGGGACGTTAGGCTACGAGCAGTACTTC.

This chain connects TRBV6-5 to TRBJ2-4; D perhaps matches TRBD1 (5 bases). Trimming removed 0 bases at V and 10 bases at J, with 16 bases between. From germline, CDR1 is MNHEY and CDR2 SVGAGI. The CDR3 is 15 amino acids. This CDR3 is CASSYSSRVRTIQYF. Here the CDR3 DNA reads TGTGCCAGCAGTTACTCGTCACGGGTCAGGACAATTCAGTACTTC.

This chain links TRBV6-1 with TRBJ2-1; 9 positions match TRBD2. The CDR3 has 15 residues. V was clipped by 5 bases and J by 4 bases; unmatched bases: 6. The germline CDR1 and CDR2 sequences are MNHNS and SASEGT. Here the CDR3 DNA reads TGTGCCAGCAGTAGAGAAGCGGGAGGATACAATGAGCAGTTCTTC. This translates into CASSREAGGYNEQFF.

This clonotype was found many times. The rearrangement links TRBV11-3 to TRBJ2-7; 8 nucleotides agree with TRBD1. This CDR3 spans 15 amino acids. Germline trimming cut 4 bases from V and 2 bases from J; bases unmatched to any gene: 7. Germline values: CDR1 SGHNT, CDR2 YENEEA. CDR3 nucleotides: TGTGCCAGCAGCTGGGGGACAGGTCCTGCCTACGAGCAGTACTTC. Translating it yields CASSWGTGPAYEQYF. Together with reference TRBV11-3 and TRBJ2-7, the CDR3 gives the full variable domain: EAGVVQSPRYKIIEKKQPVAFWCNPISGHNTLYWYLQNLGQGPELLIRYENEEAVDDSQLPKDRFSAERLKGVDSTLKIQPAELGDSAVYLCASSWGTGPAYEQYFGPGTRLTVT.

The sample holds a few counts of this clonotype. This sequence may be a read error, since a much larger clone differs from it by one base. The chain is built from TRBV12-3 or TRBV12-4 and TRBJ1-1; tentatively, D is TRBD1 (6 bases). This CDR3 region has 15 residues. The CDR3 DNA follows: TGTGCCAGCAGTCTGACTCTTGGGGGGGCCACTGAAGCTCTCTTT. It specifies CASSLTLGGATEALF.

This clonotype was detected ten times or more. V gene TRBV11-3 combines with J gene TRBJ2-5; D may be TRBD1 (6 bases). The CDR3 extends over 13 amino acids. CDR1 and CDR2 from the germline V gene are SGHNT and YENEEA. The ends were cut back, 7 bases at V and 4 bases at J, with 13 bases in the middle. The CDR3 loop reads CASTPTGSETQYF. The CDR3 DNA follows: TGTGCCAGCACCCCGACAGGCTCAGAGACCCAGTACTTC. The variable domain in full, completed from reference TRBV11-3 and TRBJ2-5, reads EAGVVQSPRYKIIEKKQPVAFWCNPISGHNTLYWYLQNLGQGPELLIRYENEEAVDDSQLPKDRFSAERLKGVDSTLKIQPAELGDSAVYLCASTPTGSETQYFGPGTRLLVL.

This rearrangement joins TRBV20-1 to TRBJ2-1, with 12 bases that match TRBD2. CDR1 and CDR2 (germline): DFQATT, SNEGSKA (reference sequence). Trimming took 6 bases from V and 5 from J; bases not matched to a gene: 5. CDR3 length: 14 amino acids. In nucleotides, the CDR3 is TGCAGTGCAACTCTAGCGGGAGGGAACAATGAGCAGTTCTTC. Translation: CSATLAGGNNEQFF.

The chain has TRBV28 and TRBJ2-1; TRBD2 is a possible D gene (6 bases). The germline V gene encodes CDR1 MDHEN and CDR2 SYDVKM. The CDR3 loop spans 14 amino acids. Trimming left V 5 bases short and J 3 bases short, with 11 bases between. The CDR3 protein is CASSRLVFYNEQFF. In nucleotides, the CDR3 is TGTGCCAGCAGTCGACTAGTATTCTACAATGAGCAGTTCTTC.

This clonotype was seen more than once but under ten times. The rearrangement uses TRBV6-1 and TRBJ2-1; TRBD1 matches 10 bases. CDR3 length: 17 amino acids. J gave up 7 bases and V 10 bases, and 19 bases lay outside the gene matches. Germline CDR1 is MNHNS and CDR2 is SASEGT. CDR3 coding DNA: TGTGCCACCTTCTCCTTAACGGGGACAGGGGTTACGAATGAGCAGTTCTTC. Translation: CATFSLTGTGVTNEQFF.

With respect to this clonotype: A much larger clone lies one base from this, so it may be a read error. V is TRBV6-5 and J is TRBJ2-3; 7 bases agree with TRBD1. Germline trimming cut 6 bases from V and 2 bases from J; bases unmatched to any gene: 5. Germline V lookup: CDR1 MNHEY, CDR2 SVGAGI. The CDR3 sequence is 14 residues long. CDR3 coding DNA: TGTGCCAGCAGCACGGGACAGTACACAGATACGCAGTATTTT. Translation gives CASSTGQYTDTQYF.

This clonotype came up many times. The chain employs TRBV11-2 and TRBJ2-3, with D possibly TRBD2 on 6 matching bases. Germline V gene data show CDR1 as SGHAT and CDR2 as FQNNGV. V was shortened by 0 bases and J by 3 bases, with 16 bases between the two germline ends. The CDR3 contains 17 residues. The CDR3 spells CASSLDRGGVLTDTQYF. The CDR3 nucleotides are TGTGCCAGCAGCTTAGATCGGGGCGGGGTGTTGACAGATACGCAGTATTTT.

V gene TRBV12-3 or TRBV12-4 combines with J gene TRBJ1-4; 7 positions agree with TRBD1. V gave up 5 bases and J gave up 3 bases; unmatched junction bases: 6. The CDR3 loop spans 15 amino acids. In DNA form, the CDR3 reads TGTGCCAGCAGTGCGAGACAGGGCGCTAATGAAAAACTGTTTTTT. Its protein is CASSARQGANEKLFF.

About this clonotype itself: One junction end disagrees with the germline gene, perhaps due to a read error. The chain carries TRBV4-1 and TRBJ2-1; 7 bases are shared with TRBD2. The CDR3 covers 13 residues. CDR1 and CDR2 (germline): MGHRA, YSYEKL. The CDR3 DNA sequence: TGTGGCATCAGCTTCGCACTAGCGAATGAACAGTTCTTC. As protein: CGISFALANEQFF.

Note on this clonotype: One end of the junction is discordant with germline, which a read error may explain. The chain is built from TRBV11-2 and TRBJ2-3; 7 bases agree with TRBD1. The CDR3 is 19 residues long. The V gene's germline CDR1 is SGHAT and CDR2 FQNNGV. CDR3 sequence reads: CVSSLGWDSSFEVTDTQYF. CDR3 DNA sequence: TGTGTCAGCAGCTTAGGTTGGGACAGCAGTTTTGAAGTCACAGATACTCAGTATTTT. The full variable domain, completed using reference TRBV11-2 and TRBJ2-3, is EAGVAQSPRYKIIEKRQSVAFWCNPISGHATLYWYQQILGQGPKLLIQFQNNGVVDDSQLPKDRFSAERLKGVDSTLKIQPAKLEDSAVYLCVSSLGWDSSFEVTDTQYFGPGTRLTVL.

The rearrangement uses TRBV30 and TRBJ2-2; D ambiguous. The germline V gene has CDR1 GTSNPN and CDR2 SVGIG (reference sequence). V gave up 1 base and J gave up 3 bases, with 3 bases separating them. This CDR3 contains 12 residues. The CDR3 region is CAWSDDTGELFF. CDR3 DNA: TGTGCCTGGAGTGACGACACCGGGGAGCTGTTTTTT. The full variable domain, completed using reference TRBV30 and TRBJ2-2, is SQTIHQWPATLVQPVGSPLSLECTVEGTSNPNLYWYRQAAGRGLQLLFYSVGIGQISSEVPQNLSASRPQDRQFILSSKKLLLSDSGFYLCAWSDDTGELFFGEGSRLTVL.

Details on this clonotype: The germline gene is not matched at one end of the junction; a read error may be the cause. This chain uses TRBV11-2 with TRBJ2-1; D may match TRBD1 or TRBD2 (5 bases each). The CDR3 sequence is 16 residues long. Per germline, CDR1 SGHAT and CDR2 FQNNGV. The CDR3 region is CVSSSGTRVRSNEQLF. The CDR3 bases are TGTGTCAGCAGCTCCGGGACCAGGGTCCGCTCTAATGAGCAGCTCTTC.

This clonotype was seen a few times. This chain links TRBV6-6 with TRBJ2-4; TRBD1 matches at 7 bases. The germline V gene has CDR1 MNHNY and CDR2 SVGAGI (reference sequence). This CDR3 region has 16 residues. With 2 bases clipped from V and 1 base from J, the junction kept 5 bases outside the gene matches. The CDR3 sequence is CASSYGKGAAKNIQYF. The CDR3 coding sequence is TGTGCCAGCAGTTACGGAAAGGGGGCGGCCAAAAACATTCAGTACTTC.

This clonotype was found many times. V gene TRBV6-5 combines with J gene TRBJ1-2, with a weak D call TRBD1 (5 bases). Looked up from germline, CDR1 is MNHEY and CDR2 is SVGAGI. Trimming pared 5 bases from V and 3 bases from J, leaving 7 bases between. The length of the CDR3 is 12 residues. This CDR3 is CASSGRDYGYTF. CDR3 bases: TGTGCCAGCAGTGGCAGGGACTATGGCTACACCTTC.